Listed below are T cell receptor beta chains from one sample, sequenced in a study of cytomegalovirus exposure and HLA in healthy donors. TCRdb's copy holds only in-frame clones and misses some; the assay was immunoSEQ multiplex PCR. The table records 90,000 to 120,000 clones, over 75% of them present only once. The sequenced material came from PBMCs. The receptors here all came from a man aged 25 to 45 in good health and CMV-seronegative. Both conserved end residues are trimmed from each CDR3. The order of the fields is V gene, CDR3 protein.

V: TRBV19
CDR3: ATSDRDTHSGGASGELF

V: TRBV11-2
CDR3: ASSLVREPYNEQF

V: TRBV5-4
CDR3: ASSYRSSDTQY

V: TRBV4-2
CDR3: ASSQDLPGQGTRMSEQY

V: TRBV7-6
CDR3: ASSSRLAPESTDTQY

V: TRBV28
CDR3: ASRPGQVYGYT

V: TRBV7-9
CDR3: ASTGEPKLYEQY

V: TRBV6-4
CDR3: ASSPGLAGAEQF

V: TRBV28
CDR3: ASSLDSTLQAF

V: TRBV7-9
CDR3: ASHTVGGETQY

V: TRBV6-1
CDR3: ASSENGLSGNTIY

V: TRBV7-3
CDR3: ASRLTVDTEAF

V: TRBV4-2
CDR3: ASSQPNQGGLVSNQPQH

V: TRBV7-2
CDR3: ASSFRPGYTGELF

V: TRBV5-1
CDR3: ASRKRESDTQY

V: TRBV19
CDR3: ASRDRGPPNYGYT

V: TRBV28
CDR3: ASSSPHLNTEAF

V: TRBV5-1
CDR3: ASGGGFMNTEAF

V: TRBV9
CDR3: ASSVDGSYT

V: TRBV5-1
CDR3: ASSLEGRGPYEQY

V: TRBV27
CDR3: ASRTRDRHYEQY

V: TRBV30
CDR3: AWTGGSNSPLH

V: TRBV15
CDR3: ATSGGGEPGELF

V: TRBV15
CDR3: ATQRGYTDTQY

V: TRBV25-1
CDR3: ASSEYFAAGNTIY

V: TRBV6-1
CDR3: ASSASIGGGNTEAF

V: TRBV5-3
CDR3: AHNYEQY

V: TRBV4-1
CDR3: ASSGGGTSEQY

V: TRBV7-8
CDR3: ASSPPREDTIY

V: TRBV7-9
CDR3: ASSLTGGNQPQH

V: TRBV14
CDR3: ASSRNRVTEQY

V: TRBV4-1
CDR3: ASSRSGQGDYGYT

V: TRBV7-8
CDR3: ASSLGGGAGTGELF

V: TRBV27
CDR3: ASSLARREKLF

V: TRBV19
CDR3: ASKSGRGASGYT

V: TRBV30
CDR3: AWKITGNTGELF

V: TRBV28
CDR3: ASSHTGTNEQF

V: TRBV6-1
CDR3: ASSEAPTWGGAGWETQY

V: TRBV28
CDR3: ASSFRDSLPRKNIQY

V: TRBV10-3
CDR3: AIKLAGGTYNEQF

V: TRBV30
CDR3: AWSPTGARDTQY

V: TRBV12-5
CDR3: ASGREVRGDTQY

V: TRBV14
CDR3: ASSKRTASTDTQY